This entry concerns a single T cell receptor beta chain. The record originates from a study of blood T cell repertoires in COVID-19. Study details: COVID-19 samples, acute and convalescent, were from the United States, Italy and Spain.

In the original analysis: Nucleated cell number was recorded as an estimate derived from reference gene primer amplification. Here immunoSEQ multiplex PCR was the method, and the copy in TCRdb shows in-frame clones only, minus some. That table is the source of V, J and clone size, and D and trimming were worked out from the DNA. This repertoire shows hundreds of thousands of clones, roughly 89% found once; its top ten account for 4.3%. Germline CDR1 reads MNHEY; CDR2 reads SVGAGI. The CDR3 has 14 amino acids. The ends lost 4 bases at V and 7 bases at J; junction bases unmatched: 4. This TCR was sampled from a woman aged 25 to 39 with acute or convalescent COVID-19. This sequence joins TRBV6-5 and TRBJ1-6; 7 bases line up with TRBD1. Sequenced sample: peripheral blood. The CDR3 loop is CASSSGTENSPLHF. The CDR3 DNA sequence: TGTGCCAGCAGTTCTGGGACAGAAAATTCACCCCTCCACTTT.